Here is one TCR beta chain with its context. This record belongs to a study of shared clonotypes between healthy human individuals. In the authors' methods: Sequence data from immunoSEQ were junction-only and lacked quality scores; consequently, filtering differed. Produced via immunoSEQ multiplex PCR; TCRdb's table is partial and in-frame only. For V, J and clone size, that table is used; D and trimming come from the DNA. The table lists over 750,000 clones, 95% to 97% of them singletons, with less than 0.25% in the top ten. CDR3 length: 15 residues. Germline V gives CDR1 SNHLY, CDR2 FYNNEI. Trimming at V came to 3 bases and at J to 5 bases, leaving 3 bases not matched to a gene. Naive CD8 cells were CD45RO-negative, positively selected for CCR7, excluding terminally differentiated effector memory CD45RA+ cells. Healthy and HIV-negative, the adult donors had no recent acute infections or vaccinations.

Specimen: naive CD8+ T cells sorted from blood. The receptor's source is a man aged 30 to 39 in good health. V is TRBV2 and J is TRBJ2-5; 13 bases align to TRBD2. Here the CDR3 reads CASSDWTSGSETQYF. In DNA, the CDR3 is TGTGCCAGCAGTGATTGGACTAGCGGGAGCGAGACCCAGTACTTC.